The subject of this entry is one T cell receptor beta chain. This clonotype has only a few counts. The antigen this receptor binds is unknown. Base qualities are not recorded, but no much larger clone differs from it by a single base. Libraries were constructed by 5' RACE. The sequencer listed for this sample is Illumina HiSeq 2500. A second roughly 6 to 11 cycle PCR used a sample-barcoded 5' primer and a J-beta primer mix. A template-switch 5' adaptor carrying 12 random nucleotides introduced a unique molecular identifier onto each TCR beta cDNA molecule. Each sample yielded at least 2.5 million CDR3-containing paired-end reads. First-strand cDNA synthesis was performed from all RNA using the Mint cDNA synthesis kit, with priming by a TRBC-specific oligonucleotide. All cDNA was treated with uracil-DNA glycosylase and then went through a first 18-cycle PCR with the universal primers M1SS and BC2_uni_R. The published analysis was carried out like this. For normalization, 1 million high-quality reads, each with a distinct molecular identifier, were randomly selected from each sample. Reads sharing molecular identifiers were discarded rather than binned into consensus sequences. CDR3 identification, clonotype clustering and error correction used MiTCR with a Q25 quality threshold and the strictest error-elimination algorithm. A nonparametric unseen species model with Euler transformation was used to estimate lower-bound total TCR beta diversity. TCRdb handled the public reads itself, with Q25 trimming in fastp and clone calling in MiXCR, and kept productive beta chains. Entries that share a CDR3 protein sequence are merged under the most common genes and DNA. The V and J calls were not made by the authors but by TCRdb's processing. This sample gives around 500,000 distinct CDR3 sequences in total; 47% of them show up just once. The top ten clonotypes cover about 22% of the sample.

The sample originates from a study of blood T cells in healthy people across ages (dated by TCRdb to the mid-2010s). Some background on the complete study: Template switching captured roughly one uniquely barcoded TCR beta cDNA molecule per two T cells in model experiments. To track age-related changes in TCR beta repertoire diversity, the study relied on deep sequencing normalized with unique cDNA molecular identifiers. Four age groups were formed from the donors: young (average about 17 years), middle-aged (around 40), aged (roughly 59) and long-lived (around 82). To avoid experimental bias, donors of different ages were distributed randomly across sequencing lanes. For two donors (one aged 18 to 29 and one aged 80 or older), the study analyzed two additional independent replicas of 1 million unique cDNA reads from the same blood draw. What the study reported, not specific to this receptor: Bulk unsorted PBMC profiling prevented conclusive comparison of naive and antigen-experienced compartments. Estimates of total diversity based on one million sequenced T cells were regarded as lower bounds and as underestimates. Observed TCR beta diversity correlated strongly with the percentage of naive T cells measured by flow cytometry. Observed TCR beta diversity per million T cells fell roughly linearly with age, and a significant reduction was already apparent by age around 36. Donor CMV infection status was unknown, potentially confounding age-related changes in expanded clonotypes. The long-lived group showed more naive CD4+ T cells, fewer expanded clones and increased TCR diversity than the aged group, suggesting age selection.

The CDR3 holds 15 amino acids from the cysteine to the phenylalanine. Of the read, only the CDR3 DNA is kept; its 45 bases are in frame from base 1. The germline V end is reduced by 3 bases and the J end by 4 bases; junction bases left unmatched: 8. Based on the germline V gene, the CDR1 and CDR2 sequences are SGHRS and YFSETQ. Donors were approximately 42 systemically healthy Caucasian individuals from Russia aged roughly 6 to 90 years. Each donor gave about 10 milliliters of peripheral blood, drawn into EDTA-treated Vacutainer tubes. Ficoll-Paque density-gradient centrifugation was used to isolate PBMCs, with at least 6.5 million obtained per sample. Total RNA was extracted from PBMCs with Trizol reagent, with at least 5.5 micrograms obtained per sample. For every donor, an aliquot of PBMCs went through flow cytometry to measure the percentages of naive CD45RAhigh/CD27high T cells.

This TCR was sampled from an elderly man in good health. Sequenced sample: blood. The rearrangement joined TRBV5-1 to TRBJ2-3; 7 junctional bases match TRBD1. CDR3 reads: CASSWRQGEADTQYF. The DNA sequence reads TGCGCCAGCAGCTGGAGGCAGGGGGAAGCAGATACGCAGTATTTT.